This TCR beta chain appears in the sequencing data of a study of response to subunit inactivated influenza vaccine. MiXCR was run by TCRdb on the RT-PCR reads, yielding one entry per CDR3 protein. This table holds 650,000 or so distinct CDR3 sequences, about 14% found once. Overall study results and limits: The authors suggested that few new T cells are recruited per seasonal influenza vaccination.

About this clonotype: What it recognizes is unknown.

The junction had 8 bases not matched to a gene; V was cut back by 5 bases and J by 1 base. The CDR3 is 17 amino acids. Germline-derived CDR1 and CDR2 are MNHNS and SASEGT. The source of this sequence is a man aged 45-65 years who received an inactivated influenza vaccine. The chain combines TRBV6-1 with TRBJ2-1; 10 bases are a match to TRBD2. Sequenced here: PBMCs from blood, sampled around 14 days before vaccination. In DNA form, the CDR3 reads TGTGCCAGCAGTCATAGCGGGAGGAAGAAATCCTACAATGAGCAGTTCTTC. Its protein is CASSHSGRKKSYNEQFF.